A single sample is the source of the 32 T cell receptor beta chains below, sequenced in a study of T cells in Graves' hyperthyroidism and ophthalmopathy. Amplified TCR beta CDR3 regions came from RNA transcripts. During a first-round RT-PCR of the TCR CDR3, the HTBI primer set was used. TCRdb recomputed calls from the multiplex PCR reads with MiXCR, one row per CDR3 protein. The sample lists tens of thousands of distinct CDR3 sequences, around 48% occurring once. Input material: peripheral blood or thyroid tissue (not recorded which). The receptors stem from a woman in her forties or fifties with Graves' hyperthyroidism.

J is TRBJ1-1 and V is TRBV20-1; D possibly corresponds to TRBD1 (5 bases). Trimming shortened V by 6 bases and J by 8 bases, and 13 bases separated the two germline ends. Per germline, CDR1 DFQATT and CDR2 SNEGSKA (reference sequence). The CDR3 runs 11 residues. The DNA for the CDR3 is TGCAGTGCCGCCGACGGGGGGGAAGCTTTCTTT. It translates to CSAADGGEAFF.

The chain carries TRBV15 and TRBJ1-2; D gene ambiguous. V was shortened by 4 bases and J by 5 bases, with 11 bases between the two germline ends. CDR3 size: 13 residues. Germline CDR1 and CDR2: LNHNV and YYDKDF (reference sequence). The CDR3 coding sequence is TGTGCCACCAGCACAAACAGAAAATATGGCTACACCTTC. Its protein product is CATSTNRKYGYTF.

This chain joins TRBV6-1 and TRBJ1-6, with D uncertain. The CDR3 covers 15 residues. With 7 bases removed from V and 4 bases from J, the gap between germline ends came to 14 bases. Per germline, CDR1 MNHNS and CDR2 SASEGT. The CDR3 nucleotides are TGTGCCAGCAATTCGGGAGGGTCTTATAATTCACCCCTCCACTTT. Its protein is CASNSGGSYNSPLHF.

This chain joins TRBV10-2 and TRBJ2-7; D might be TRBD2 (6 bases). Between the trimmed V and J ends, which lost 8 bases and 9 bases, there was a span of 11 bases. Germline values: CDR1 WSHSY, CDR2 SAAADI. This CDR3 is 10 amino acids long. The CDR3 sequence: CASGRERQYF. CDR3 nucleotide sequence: TGCGCCAGCGGACGGGAGCGGCAGTACTTC.

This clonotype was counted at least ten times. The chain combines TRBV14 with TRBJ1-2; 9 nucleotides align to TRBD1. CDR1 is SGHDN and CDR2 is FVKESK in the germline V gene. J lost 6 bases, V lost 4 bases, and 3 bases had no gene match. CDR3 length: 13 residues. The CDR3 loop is CASSRTGVHGYTF. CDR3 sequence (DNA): TGTGCCAGCAGCCGGACAGGGGTCCATGGCTACACCTTC.

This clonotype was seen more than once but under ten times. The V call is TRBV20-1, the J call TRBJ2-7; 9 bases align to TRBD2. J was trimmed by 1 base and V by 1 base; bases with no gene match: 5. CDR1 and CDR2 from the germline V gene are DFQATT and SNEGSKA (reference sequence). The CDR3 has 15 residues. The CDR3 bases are TGCAGTGCTAGAGGTCTGAGCGGGAGGTCCTACGAGCAGTACTTC. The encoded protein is CSARGLSGRSYEQYF.

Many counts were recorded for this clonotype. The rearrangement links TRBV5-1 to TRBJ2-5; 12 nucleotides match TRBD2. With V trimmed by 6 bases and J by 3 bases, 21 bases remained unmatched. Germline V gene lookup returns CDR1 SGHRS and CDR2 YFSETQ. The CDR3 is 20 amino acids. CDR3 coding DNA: TGCGCCAGCATTCTAGATAGGGACCGGCTAGCGGGAGGGTTCGAAGAGACCCAGTACTTC. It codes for CASILDRDRLAGGFEETQYF.

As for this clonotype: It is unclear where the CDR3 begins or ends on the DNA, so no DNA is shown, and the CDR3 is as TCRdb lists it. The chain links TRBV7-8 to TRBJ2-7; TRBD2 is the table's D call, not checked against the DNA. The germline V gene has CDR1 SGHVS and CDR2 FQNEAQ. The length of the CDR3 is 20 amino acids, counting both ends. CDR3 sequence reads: CASSFYICSGRGGYGYEQYF.

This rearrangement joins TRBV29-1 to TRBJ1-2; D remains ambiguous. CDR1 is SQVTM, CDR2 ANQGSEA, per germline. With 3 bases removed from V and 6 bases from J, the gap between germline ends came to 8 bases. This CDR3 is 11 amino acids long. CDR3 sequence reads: CSVERRNGYTF. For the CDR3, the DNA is TGCAGCGTTGAGAGGAGGAATGGCTACACCTTC.

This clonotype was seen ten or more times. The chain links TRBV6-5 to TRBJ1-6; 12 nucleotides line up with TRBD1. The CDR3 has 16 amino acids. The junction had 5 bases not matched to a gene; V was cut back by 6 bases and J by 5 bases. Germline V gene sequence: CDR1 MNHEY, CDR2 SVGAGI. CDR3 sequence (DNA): TGTGCCAGCAGCCCAGGGACAGGGGGCGATAATTCACCCCTCCACTTT. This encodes CASSPGTGGDNSPLHF.

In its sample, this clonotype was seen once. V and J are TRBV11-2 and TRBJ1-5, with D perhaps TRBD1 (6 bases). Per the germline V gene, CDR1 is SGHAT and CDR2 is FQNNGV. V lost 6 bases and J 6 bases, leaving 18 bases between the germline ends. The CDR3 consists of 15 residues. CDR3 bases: TGTGCCAGCAGGGGAGCCAAACAGGGAACTCAGCCCCAGCATTTT. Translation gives CASRGAKQGTQPQHF. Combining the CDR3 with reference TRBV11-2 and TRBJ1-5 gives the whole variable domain EAGVAQSPRYKIIEKRQSVAFWCNPISGHATLYWYQQILGQGPKLLIQFQNNGVVDDSQLPKDRFSAERLKGVDSTLKIQPAKLEDSAVYLCASRGAKQGTQPQHFGDGTRLSIL.

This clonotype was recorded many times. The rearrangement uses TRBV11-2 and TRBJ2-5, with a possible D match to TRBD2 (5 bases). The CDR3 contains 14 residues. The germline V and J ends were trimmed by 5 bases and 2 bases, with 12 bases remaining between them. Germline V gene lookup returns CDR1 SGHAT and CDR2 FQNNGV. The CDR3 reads CASSPVSGQETQYF. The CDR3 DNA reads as TGTGCCAGCAGCCCGGTCAGCGGTCAAGAGACCCAGTACTTC.

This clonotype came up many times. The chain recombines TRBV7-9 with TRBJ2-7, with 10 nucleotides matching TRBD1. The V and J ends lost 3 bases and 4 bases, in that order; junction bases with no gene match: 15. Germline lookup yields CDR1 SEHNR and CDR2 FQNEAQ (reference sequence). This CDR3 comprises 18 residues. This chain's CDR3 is CASSFDRGRISLNYEQYF. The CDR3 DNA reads TGTGCCAGCAGCTTTGACAGGGGGCGAATTAGCCTAAATTACGAGCAGTACTTC.

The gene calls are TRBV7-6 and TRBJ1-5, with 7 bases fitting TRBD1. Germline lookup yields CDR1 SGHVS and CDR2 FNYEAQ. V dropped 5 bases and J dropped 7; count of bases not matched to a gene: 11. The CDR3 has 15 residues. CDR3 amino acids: CASSQDRVRGQPQHF. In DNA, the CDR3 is TGTGCCAGCAGCCAAGACAGGGTAAGGGGGCAGCCCCAGCATTTT.

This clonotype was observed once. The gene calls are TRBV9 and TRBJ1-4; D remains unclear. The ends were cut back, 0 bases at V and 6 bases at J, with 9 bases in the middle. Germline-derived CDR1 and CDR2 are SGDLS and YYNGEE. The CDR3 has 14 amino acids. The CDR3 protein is CASSVGGRDEKLFF. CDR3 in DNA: TGTGCCAGCAGCGTAGGAGGGAGGGATGAAAAACTGTTTTTT.

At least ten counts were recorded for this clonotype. The CDR3 loop is CASSRRGRLTGELFF. The CDR3, as DNA: TGTGCCAGCAGCCGGCGGGGACGCCTAACCGGGGAGCTGTTTTTT. The genes are TRBV14 and TRBJ2-2; D may be TRBD2 (6 bases). The CDR3 length is 15 residues. V was cut by 4 bases and J by 5 bases, with 14 bases left in between. Germline values: CDR1 SGHDN, CDR2 FVKESK.

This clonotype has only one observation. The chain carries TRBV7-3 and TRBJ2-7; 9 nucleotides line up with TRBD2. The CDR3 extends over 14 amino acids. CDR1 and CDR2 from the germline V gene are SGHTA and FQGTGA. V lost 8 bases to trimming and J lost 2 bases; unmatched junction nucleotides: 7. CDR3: CASATSGQTYEQYF. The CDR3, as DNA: TGTGCCAGCGCGACTAGCGGACAGACCTACGAGCAGTACTTC.

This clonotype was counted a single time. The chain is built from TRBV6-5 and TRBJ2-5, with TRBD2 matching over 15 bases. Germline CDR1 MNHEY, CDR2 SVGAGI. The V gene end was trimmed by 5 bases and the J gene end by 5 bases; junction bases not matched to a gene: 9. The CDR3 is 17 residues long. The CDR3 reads CASSTGLAGGPGETQYF. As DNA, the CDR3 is TGTGCCAGCAGTACCGGACTAGCGGGAGGGCCTGGGGAGACCCAGTACTTC.

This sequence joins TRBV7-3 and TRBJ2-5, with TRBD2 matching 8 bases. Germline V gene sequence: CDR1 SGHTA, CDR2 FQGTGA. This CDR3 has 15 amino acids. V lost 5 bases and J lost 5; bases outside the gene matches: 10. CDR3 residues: CASSLRGGTGETQYF. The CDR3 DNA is TGTGCCAGCAGCCTCCGGGGGGGGACTGGGGAGACCCAGTACTTC.

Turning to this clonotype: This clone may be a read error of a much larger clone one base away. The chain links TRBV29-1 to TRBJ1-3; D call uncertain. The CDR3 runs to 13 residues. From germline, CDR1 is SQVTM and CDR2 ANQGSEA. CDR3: CSVKEPSGNIIYF. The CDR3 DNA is TGCAGCGTTAAAGAACCGTCTGGAAACATCATATATTTT. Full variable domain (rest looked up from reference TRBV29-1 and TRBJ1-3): SAVISQKPSRDICQRGTSLTIQCQVDSQVTMMFWYRQQPGQSLTLIATANQGSEATYESGFVIDKFPISRPNLTFSTLTVSNMSPEDSSIYLCSVKEPSGNIIYFGEGSWLTVV.

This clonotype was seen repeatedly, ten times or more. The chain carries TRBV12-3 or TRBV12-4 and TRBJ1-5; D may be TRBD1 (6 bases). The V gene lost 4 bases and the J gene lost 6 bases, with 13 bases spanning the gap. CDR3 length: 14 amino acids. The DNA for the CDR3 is TGTGCCAGCAGTTCGACAGGCGGAGGTCAGCCCCAGCATTTT. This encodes CASSSTGGGQPQHF.

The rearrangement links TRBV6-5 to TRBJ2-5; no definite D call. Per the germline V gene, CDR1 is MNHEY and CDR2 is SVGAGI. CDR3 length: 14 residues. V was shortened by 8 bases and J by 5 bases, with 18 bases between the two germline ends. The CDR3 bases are TGTGCCAGCCTTACTTGGACGGGTGCGGAGACCCAGTACTTC. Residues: CASLTWTGAETQYF.

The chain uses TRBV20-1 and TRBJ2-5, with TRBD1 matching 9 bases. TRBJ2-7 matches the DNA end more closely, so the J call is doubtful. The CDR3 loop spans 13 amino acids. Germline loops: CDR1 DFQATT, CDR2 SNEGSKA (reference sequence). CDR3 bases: TGCAGTGCTAGACGGACAGGGGTCGACGAGCAGTACTTC. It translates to CSARRTGVDEQYF.

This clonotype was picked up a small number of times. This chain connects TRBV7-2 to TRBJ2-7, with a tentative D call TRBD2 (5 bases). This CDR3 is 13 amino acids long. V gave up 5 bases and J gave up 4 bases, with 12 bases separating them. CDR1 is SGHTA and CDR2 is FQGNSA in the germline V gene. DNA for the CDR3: TGTGCCAGCAGCCCCGGGCGGGCGTACGAGCAGTACTTC. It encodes CASSPGRAYEQYF. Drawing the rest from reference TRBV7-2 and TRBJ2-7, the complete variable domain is GAGVSQSPSNKVTEKGKDVELRCDPISGHTALYWYRQSLGQGLEFLIYFQGNSAPDKSGLPSDRFSAERTGGSVSTLTIQRTQQEDSAVYLCASSPGRAYEQYFGPGTRLTVT.

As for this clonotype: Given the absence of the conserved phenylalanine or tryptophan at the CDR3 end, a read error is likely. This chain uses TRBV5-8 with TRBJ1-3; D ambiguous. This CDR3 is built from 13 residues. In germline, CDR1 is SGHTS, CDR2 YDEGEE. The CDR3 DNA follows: TGTGCCTGCAGCTCACGGAATGGAAACACCATATATTCT. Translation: CACSSRNGNTIYS.

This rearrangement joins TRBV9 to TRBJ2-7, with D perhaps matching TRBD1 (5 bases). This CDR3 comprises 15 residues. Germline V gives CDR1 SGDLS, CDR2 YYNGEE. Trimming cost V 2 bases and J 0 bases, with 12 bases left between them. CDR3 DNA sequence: TGTGCCAGCAGCGTCGGTGGGCAGGGCTCCTACGAGCAGTACTTC. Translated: CASSVGGQGSYEQYF. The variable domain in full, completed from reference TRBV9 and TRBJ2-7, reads DSGVTQTPKHLITATGQRVTLRCSPRSGDLSVYWYQQSLDQGLQFLIQYYNGEERAKGNILERFSAQQFPDLHSELNLSSLELGDSALYFCASSVGGQGSYEQYFGPGTRLTVT.

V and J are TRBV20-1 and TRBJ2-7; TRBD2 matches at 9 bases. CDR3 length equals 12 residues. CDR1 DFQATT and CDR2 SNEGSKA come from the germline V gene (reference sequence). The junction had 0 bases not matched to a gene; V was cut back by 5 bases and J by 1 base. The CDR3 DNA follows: TGCAGTGCTCTAGCGGGATCCTACGAGCAGTACTTC. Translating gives CSALAGSYEQYF.

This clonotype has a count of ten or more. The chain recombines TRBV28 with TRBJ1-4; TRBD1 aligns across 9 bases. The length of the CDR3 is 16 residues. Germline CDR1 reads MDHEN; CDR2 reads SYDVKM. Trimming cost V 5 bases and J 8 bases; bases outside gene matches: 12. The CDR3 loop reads CASSPTTGTGREKLFF. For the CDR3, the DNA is TGTGCCAGCAGTCCAACTACCGGGACAGGGAGGGAAAAACTGTTTTTT.

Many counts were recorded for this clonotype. The CDR3 region has the DNA TGCAGTGCTACTTCTTACAGGGGACAAGAGACCCAGTACTTC. It yields the protein CSATSYRGQETQYF. The V call is TRBV20-1, the J call TRBJ2-5, with TRBD1 identical over 7 bases. Germline V gene lookup returns CDR1 DFQATT and CDR2 SNEGSKA (reference sequence). J lost 2 bases, V lost 4 bases, and 7 bases had no gene match. CDR3 length: 14 residues.

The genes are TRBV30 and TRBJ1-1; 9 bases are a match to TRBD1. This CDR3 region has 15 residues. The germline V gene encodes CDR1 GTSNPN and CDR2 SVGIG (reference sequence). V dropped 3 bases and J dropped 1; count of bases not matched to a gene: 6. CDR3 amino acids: CAWSVTDRGNTEAFF. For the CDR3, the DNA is TGTGCCTGGAGCGTGACGGACAGGGGGAACACTGAAGCTTTCTTT.

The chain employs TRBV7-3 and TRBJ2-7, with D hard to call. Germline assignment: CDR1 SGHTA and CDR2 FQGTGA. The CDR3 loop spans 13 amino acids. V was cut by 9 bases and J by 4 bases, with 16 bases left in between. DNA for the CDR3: TGTGCCAGTAGTATCGCCCAAGGATACGAGCAGTACTTC. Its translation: CASSIAQGYEQYF.

The CDR3: CASSLAQGRDYGYTF. CDR3 in DNA: TGTGCCAGCAGCTTAGCACAGGGGAGGGACTATGGCTACACCTTC. This chain links TRBV11-1 with TRBJ1-2; 7 bases are shared with TRBD1. Per the germline V gene, CDR1 is SGHAT and CDR2 is FQDESV (reference sequence). The CDR3 runs 15 residues. Trimming cost V 0 bases and J 3 bases; bases outside gene matches: 4.